Listed here is a single T cell receptor (beta chain). Its specificity is unknown. Data came from immunoSEQ multiplex PCR; TCRdb stores just in-frame clones and leaves some out. The data contain 30,000 to 35,000 clones, 66% of them seen just once; the ten biggest clones take up over 0.75%. The sample originates from a study of monozygotic twins with cystic fibrosis. Findings of the study overall: In 13 of 16 pairs, V gene usage was closest to the co-twin's. Monozygotic CF twins shared more identical nucleotide clonotypes than unrelated patients. The repertoire was suggested to be naive-dominated, clonality median approximately 0.0098. Shared CDR3 numbers were not associated with age, concordance or severity.

The CDR3 runs to 17 residues. Trimming stripped 0 bases from V and 4 bases from J, with 18 bases between. Looked up from germline, CDR1 is MGHRA and CDR2 is YSYEKL. The chain has TRBV4-1 and TRBJ1-2; perhaps TRBD1 as D (5 bases). The receptor's source is a girl aged 5-17 years with cystic fibrosis. The sequenced sample was blood. The CDR3 DNA reads TGCGCCAGCAGCCAAGAGTATAGGCGGGACGGCGTCTATGGCTACACCTTC. It translates to CASSQEYRRDGVYGYTF.